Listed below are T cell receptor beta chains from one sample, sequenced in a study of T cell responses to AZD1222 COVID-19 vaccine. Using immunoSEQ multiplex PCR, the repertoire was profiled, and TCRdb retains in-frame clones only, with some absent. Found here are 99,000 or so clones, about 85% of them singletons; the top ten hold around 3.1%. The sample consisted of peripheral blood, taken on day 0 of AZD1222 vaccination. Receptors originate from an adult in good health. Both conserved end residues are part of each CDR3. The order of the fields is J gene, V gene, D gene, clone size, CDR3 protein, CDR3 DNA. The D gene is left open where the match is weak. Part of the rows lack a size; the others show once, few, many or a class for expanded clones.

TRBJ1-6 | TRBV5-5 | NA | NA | CASSPVPATNSPLHF | TGTGCCAGCAGCCCCGTTCCCGCTACTAATTCACCCCTCCACTTT
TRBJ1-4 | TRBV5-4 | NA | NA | CASSLRLTASNEKLFF | TGTGCCAGCAGCTTGAGGTTAACAGCGTCTAATGAAAAACTGTTTTTT
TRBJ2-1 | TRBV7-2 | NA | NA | CASSLRPPYNEQFF | TGTGCCAGCAGCTTACGCCCTCCTTACAATGAGCAGTTCTTC
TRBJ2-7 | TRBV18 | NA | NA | CASSSGPSYEQYF | TGTGCCAGCTCCTCTGGCCCGTCCTACGAGCAGTACTTC
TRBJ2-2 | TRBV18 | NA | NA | CASSGSNTGELFF | TGTGCCAGCTCGGGCAGCAACACCGGGGAGCTGTTTTTT
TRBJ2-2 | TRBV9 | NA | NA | CATAGVSTGELFF | TGTGCCACGGCAGGGGTGAGCACCGGGGAGCTGTTTTTT
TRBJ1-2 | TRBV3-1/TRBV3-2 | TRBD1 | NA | CASSRTGGALRGYTF | TGTGCCAGCAGTCGGACAGGGGGCGCTTTGAGGGGCTACACCTTC
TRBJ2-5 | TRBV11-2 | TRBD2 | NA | CASSKGLGARAQYF | TGTGCCAGCAGCAAGGGACTAGGAGCCAGGGCCCAGTACTTC
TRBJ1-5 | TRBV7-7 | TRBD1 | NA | CASSLGVDRESPNQPQHF | TGTGCTAGCAGCTTAGGAGTGGACAGGGAAAGCCCCAATCAGCCCCAGCATTTT
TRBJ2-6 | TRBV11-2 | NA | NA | CATSGANVLTF | TGTGCCACCTCTGGGGCCAACGTCCTGACTTTC
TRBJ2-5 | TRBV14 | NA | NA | CASSRYVGIQETQYF | TGTGCCAGCAGCCGGTATGTTGGGATTCAAGAGACCCAGTACTTC
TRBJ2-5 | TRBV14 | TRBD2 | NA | CASSQGGGAGGTQYF | TGTGCCAGCAGCCAAGGCGGGGGGGCCGGCGGGACCCAGTACTTC
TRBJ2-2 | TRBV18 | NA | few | CASSPLEDGELFF | TGTGCCAGCTCACCATTGGAGGACGGGGAGCTGTTTTTT
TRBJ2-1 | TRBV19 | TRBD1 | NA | CASIGRWGQGRYNEQFF | TGTGCCAGTATCGGGAGGTGGGGACAGGGACGATACAATGAGCAGTTCTTC
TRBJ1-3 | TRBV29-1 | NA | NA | CSVHRDIGSGNTIYF | TGCAGCGTTCACCGGGACATAGGCTCTGGAAACACCATATATTTT
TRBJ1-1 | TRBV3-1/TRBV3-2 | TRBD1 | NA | CASSPWGQTWGPYNEAFF | TGTGCCAGCAGTCCTTGGGGACAGACCTGGGGACCTTACAATGAAGCTTTCTTT
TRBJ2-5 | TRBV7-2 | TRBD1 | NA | CASSPTGVKQETQYF | TGTGCCAGCAGCCCGACAGGGGTTAAACAAGAGACCCAGTACTTC
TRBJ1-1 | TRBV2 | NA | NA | CASSERSTEAFF | TGTGCCAGCAGTGAACGGTCGACTGAAGCTTTCTTT
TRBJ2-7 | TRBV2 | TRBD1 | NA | CASSETWDSPYEQYF | TGTGCCAGCAGTGAAACCTGGGACAGTCCCTACGAGCAGTACTTC
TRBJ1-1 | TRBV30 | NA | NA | CAWSKGSDTEAFF | TGTGCCTGGAGTAAAGGGTCTGACACTGAAGCTTTCTTT
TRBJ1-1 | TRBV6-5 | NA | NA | CASSPGTPNTEAFF | TGTGCCAGCAGCCCCGGGACACCAAACACTGAAGCTTTCTTT
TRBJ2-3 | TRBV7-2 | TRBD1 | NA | CASSPEQGASDTQYF | TGTGCCAGCAGCCCTGAACAGGGGGCGTCAGATACGCAGTATTTT
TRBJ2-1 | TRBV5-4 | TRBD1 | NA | CASSPGTVQLYEQFF | TGTGCCAGCAGCCCCGGGACAGTACAGTTGTATGAGCAGTTCTTC
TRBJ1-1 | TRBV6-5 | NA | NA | CASGGARNTEAFF | TGTGCCAGCGGGGGGGCCAGAAACACTGAAGCTTTCTTT
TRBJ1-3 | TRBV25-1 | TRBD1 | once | CASSEPDRDAGNTIYF | TGTGCCAGCAGTGAACCGGACAGGGATGCTGGAAACACCATATATTTT
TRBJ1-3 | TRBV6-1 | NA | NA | CASSEARGNTIYF | TGTGCCAGCAGTGAAGCGCGAGGAAACACCATATATTTT
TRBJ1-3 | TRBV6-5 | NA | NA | CASSYSPGNTIYF | TGTGCCAGCAGTTACTCCCCAGGAAACACCATATATTTT
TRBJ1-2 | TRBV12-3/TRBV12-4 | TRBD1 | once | CASSLTGNYGYTF | TGTGCCAGCAGTTTGACAGGGAACTATGGCTACACCTTC
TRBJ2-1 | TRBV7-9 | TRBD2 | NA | CASSSGTSGRTEQFF | TGTGCCAGCAGCTCCGGGACTAGCGGGAGGACTGAGCAGTTCTTC
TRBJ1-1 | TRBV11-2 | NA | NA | CASSYGRRFTEAFF | TGTGCCAGCAGCTACGGACGGAGGTTCACTGAAGCTTTCTTT
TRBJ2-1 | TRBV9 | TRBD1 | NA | CASSVGQGNEQFF | TGTGCCAGCAGCGTCGGACAGGGCAATGAGCAGTTCTTC
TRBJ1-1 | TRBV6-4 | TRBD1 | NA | CASRKQGGDTEAFF | TGTGCCAGCAGAAAACAGGGGGGGGACACTGAAGCTTTCTTT
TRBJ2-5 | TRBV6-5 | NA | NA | CASTPGRLETQYF | TGTGCCAGCACCCCGGGACGGTTGGAGACCCAGTACTTC
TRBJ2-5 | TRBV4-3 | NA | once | CASSQALRETQYF | TGCGCCAGCAGCCAAGCCCTGAGGGAGACCCAGTACTTC
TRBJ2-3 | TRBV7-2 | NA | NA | CASSLALIEVTDTQYF | TGTGCCAGCAGCTTAGCGTTGATCGAAGTAACAGATACGCAGTATTTT
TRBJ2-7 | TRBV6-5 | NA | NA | CASRGRAVGEYF | TGTGCCAGCAGGGGCCGGGCCGTCGGGGAGTACTTC
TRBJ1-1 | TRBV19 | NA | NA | CASSIDSSGTNTEAFF | TGTGCCAGTAGTATAGATTCGTCGGGCACGAACACTGAAGCTTTCTTT
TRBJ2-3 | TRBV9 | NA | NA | CASSVRGASFTDTQYF | TGTGCCAGCAGCGTGAGGGGGGCGTCATTTACAGATACGCAGTATTTT
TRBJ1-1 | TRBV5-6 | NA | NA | CASSPTGLVSEAFF | TGTGCCAGCAGCCCTACAGGGCTAGTGTCTGAAGCTTTCTTT
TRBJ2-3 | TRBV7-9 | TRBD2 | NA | CASSFPWEGTQYF | TGTGCCAGCAGCTTTCCTTGGGAGGGGACGCAGTATTTT
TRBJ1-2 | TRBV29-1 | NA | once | CSVELRKGSGYGYTF | TGCAGCGTTGAACTCCGGAAGGGATCGGGCTATGGCTACACCTTC
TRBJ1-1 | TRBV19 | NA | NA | CASSIQINTEAFF | TGTGCCAGTAGTATACAGATCAACACTGAAGCTTTCTTT
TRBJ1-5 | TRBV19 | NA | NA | CASRVRGADGSQHF | TGTGCCAGTAGGGTACGGGGGGCCGACGGGTCCCAGCATTTT
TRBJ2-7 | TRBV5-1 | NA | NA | CASSSSGQFFYEQYF | TGCGCCAGCAGCTCATCAGGGCAATTTTTCTACGAGCAGTACTTC
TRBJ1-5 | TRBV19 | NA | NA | CASSNGQWVEAQHF | TGTGCCAGTAGTAACGGACAGTGGGTGGAGGCCCAGCATTTT
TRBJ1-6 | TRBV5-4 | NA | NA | CASSLAGPESSPLHF | TGTGCCAGCAGCTTGGCGGGCCCCGAAAGTTCACCCCTCCACTTT
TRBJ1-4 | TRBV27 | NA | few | CASSLLAETEKLFF | TGTGCCAGCAGTTTATTGGCGGAGACTGAAAAACTGTTTTTT
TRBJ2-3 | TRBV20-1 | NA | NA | CSASGRGAQGSTDTQYF | TGCAGTGCTAGTGGTAGGGGTGCCCAGGGAAGCACAGATACGCAGTATTTT
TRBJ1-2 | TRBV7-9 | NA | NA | CASSLNHGYTF | TGTGCCAGCAGCTTAAATCATGGCTACACCTTC
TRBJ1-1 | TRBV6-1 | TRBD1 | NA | CASSGRDRGPNTEAFF | TGTGCCAGCAGTGGAAGGGACAGGGGACCTAACACTGAAGCTTTCTTT
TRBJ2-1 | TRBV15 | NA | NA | CATSRDSGRRGEQFF | TGTGCCACCAGCAGAGATTCGGGGCGGAGAGGTGAGCAGTTCTTC
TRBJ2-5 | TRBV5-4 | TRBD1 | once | CASSSRTGGAWKTQYF | TGTGCCAGCAGCTCCCGGACAGGGGGCGCTTGGAAGACCCAGTACTTC
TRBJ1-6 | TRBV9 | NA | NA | CASSPRRFGDGARNSPLHF | TGTGCCAGCAGCCCTAGAAGGTTCGGGGACGGCGCTCGCAATTCACCCCTCCACTTT
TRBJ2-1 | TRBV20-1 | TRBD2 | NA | CSARTSGRKFF | TGCAGTGCCCGGACTAGCGGGAGGAAGTTCTTC
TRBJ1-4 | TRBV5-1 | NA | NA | CASCSTATNEKLFF | TGTGCCAGCTGTTCGACAGCAACTAATGAAAAACTGTTTTTT
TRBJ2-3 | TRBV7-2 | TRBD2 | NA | CASSDKLAGQYTQYF | TGTGCCAGCAGCGACAAACTAGCGGGGCAGTATACGCAGTATTTT
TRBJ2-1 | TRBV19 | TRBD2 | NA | CASSIEKFRRGGLPYNEQFF | TGTGCCAGTAGTATTGAGAAATTTAGGCGGGGGGGTTTACCCTACAATGAGCAGTTCTTC
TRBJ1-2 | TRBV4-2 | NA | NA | CASSQDRGPYGYTF | TGTGCCAGCAGCCAAGATAGAGGGCCCTATGGCTACACCTTC
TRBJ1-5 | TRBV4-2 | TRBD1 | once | CASSQGGDRNQPQHF | TGTGCCAGCAGCCAAGGTGGGGACAGAAATCAGCCCCAGCATTTT
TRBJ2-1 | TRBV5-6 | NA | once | CASKPPSSYNEQFF | TGTGCCAGCAAGCCCCCGAGCTCCTACAATGAGCAGTTCTTC